Listed below are T cell receptor beta chains from one sample, sequenced in a study of vaccination and CD4 T cells after COVID-19. Their target antigens are unknown. TCRdb passed the PCR reads through MiXCR, listing each CDR3 protein once. The sample has thousands of distinct CDR3 sequences; about 45% are singletons. The sequencing sample was made of CD4+ T cells from blood, cultured in vitro. The receptor set was obtained from a human donor who had recovered from COVID-19. The CDR3 runs from the conserved cysteine through the conserved F or W. Fields, in order: V gene, J gene, CDR3 protein.

TRBV10-3	TRBJ2-7	CAISELAVNYEQYF
TRBV18	TRBJ2-5	CASSPGRRGEETQYF
TRBV11-2	TRBJ2-7	CASSPTSGVSYEQYF
TRBV19	TRBJ2-3	CASSIDGSSADTQYF
TRBV20-1	TRBJ2-5	CSADRETQYF
TRBV2	TRBJ1-1	CASSDWGTAFF
TRBV2	TRBJ1-2	CASRGTGVGYTF
TRBV5-1	TRBJ2-2	CASSLVIGDTGELFF
TRBV7-2	TRBJ2-5	CASSLEASGQETQYF
TRBV7-7	TRBJ2-1	CASSLGGGSTEQFF
TRBV19	TRBJ2-7	CASSIRGTDEQYF
TRBV20-1	TRBJ1-2	CSASKPGTSYGYTF
TRBV12-3/TRBV12-4	TRBJ2-1	CASSPRLVSYNEQFF
TRBV27	TRBJ1-2	CASSPQTGGGGYTF
TRBV30	TRBJ1-6	CAWSQQKVGRRFSPLHF
TRBV7-6	TRBJ2-5	CASSFRGGGETQYF
TRBV19	TRBJ2-1	CASSTTSGGANEQFF
TRBV7-3	TRBJ1-1	CASSLTGLDTEAFF
TRBV12-3/TRBV12-4	TRBJ2-5	CASSLRGREETQYF
TRBV2	TRBJ1-1	CASNPLSLEAFF
TRBV7-3	TRBJ2-3	CASSSGGDTQYF
TRBV7-8	TRBJ2-2	CASSLAKNTGELFF
TRBV4-2	TRBJ2-1	CASSQDGADNEQFF
TRBV5-6	TRBJ2-3	CASTPTGTNTQYF
TRBV12-3/TRBV12-4	TRBJ2-3	CASSFGKLAGGADTQYF
TRBV7-9	TRBJ2-7	CASSPRGLSWEQYF
TRBV9	TRBJ1-6	CASSADILGNSPLHF
TRBV18	TRBJ1-5	CASSPGDGQPQHF
TRBV4-1	TRBJ2-5	CASSQDNSGGLETQYF
TRBV6-1	TRBJ1-2	CASSEDYGGAGGYTF
TRBV2	TRBJ2-7	CASSNSYEQYF
TRBV7-9	TRBJ1-1	CASSSNTGGVTEAFF
TRBV15	TRBJ2-1	CATSRQGGAEAGEQFF
TRBV5-1	TRBJ1-2	CASSPGQVTNYGYTF
TRBV24-1	TRBJ1-5	CATSDSRQGSQPQHF
TRBV6-1	TRBJ1-1	CASSGWTGINEAFF
TRBV19	TRBJ1-2	CASSSAGGRVGYTF
TRBV9	TRBJ1-1	CASSVGSGTGITGTEAFF
TRBV2	TRBJ1-2	CASNSGGGYGYTF
TRBV7-2	TRBJ2-1	CASSHSGSSYNEQFF
TRBV7-2	TRBJ2-5	CASSSRVSETQYF
TRBV20-1	TRBJ2-6	CSARTSGGILTF
TRBV6-1	TRBJ1-2	CASTIRGQAPYGYTF
TRBV5-1	TRBJ1-2	CASSGPGGEAYGYTF
TRBV7-3	TRBJ2-3	CASSHDPGSSGGSQYF
TRBV12-3/TRBV12-4	TRBJ1-2	CASSDNLFRDRGLGGSGYTF
TRBV7-9	TRBJ2-1	CASSFSYNEQFF